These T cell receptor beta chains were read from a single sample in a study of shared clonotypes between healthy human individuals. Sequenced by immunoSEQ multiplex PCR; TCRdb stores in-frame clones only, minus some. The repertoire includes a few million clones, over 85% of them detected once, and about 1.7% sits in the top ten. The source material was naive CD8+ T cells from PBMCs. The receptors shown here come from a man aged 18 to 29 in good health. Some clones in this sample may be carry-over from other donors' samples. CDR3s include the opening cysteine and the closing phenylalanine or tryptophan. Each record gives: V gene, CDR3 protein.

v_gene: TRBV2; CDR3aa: CASSEQGLVYDDEQFF
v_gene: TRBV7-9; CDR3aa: CASSSPLYSSGNTIYF
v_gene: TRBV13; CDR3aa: CASSTLYSTGAYEQYF
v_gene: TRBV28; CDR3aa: CASRLTGASGNTIYF
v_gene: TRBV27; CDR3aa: CASSQGNTGELFF
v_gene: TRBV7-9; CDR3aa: CASSLGPGWQPQHF
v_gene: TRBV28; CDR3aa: CASSPTQTGVDTQYF
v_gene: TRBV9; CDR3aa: CASSVMAGGDTEAFF
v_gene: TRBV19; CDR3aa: CASSMGSGTEAFF
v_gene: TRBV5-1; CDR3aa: CASSGLAGDQETQYF
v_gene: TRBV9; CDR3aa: CASSADYRGHDAGELFF
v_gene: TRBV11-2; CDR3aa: CASSFRSSLQGAGTDTQYF
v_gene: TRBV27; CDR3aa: CASSLFFGAAQETQYF
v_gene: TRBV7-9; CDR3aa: CASSLATGQVHTGELFF
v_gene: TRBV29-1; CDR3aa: CSVGEGLNGNTIYF
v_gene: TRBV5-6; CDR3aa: CASGMIWGASYEQYF
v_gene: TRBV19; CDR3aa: CASSIALRNYEQYF
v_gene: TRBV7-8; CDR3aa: CASSAQVNTEAFF
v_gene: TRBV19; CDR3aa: CATQPGLAGGNEQFF
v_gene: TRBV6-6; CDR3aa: CASSYGHRQETQYF
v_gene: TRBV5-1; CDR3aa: CASSSGTGSYEQYF
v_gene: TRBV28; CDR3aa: CASSLVGSSYEQYF
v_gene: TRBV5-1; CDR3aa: CASSLVPRATDTQYF
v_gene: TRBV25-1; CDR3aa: CASSEYNLNQPQHF
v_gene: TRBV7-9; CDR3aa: CASSSSGEKGQPQHF
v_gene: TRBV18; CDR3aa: CASSPPGRSTDTQYF
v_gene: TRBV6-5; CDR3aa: CASTSRGQGYEQYF
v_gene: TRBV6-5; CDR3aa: CASKGAVLYF
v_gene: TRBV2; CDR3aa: CASISLDSPYEQYF
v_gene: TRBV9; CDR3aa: CASSVGFGNNEQFF
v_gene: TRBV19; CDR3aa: CATSLGYDSYEQYF
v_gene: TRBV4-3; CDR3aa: CASSPYGTSGSSDTQYF
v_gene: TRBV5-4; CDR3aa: CASSLGGTGFSKDYGYTF
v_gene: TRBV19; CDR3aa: CASSILGADTEAFF
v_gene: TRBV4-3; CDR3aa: CASSSGTSSPDTQYF
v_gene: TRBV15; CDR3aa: CATSRGAYYEQYF
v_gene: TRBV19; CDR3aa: CASSIVGGSSYEQYF
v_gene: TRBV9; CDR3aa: CASSVVEPPGELFF
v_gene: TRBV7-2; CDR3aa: CATRDRSNLGWITEAFF
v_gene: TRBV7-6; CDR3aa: CASRPRPGVADTQYF
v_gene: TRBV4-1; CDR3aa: CASSQEMVAASTDTQYF
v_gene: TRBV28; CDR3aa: CASSFSVGTVAGYTF
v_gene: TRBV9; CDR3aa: CASSVGGRAGGTDTQYF
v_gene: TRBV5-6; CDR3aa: CASRGGMNTEAFF
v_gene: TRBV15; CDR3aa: CATSPRMPDTQYF
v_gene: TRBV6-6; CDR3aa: CASSYSILYEQYF
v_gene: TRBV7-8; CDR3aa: CASSQGPGAEQYF
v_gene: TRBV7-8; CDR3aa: CASSFKLPGTDTQYF
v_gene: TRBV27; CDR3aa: CASSSVANEQFF
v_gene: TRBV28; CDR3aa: CASSSGPFGAEAFF